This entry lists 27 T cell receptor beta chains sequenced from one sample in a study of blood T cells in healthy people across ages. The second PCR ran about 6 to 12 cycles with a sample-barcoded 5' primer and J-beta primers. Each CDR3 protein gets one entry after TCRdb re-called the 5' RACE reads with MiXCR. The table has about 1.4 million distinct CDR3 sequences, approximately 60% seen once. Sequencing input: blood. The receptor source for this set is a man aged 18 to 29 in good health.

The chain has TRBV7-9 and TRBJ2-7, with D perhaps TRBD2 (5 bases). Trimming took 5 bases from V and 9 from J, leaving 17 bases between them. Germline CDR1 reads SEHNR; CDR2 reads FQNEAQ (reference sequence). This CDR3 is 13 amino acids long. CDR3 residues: CASSPPNRGLQYF. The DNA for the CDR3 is TGTGCCAGCAGCCCGCCCAACCGGGGTTTGCAGTACTTC. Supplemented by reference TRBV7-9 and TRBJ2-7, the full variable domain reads DTGVSQNPRHKITKRGQNVTFRCDPISEHNRLYWYRQTLGQGPEFLTYFQNEAQLEKSRLLSDRFSAERPKGSFSTLEIQRTEQGDSAMYLCASSPPNRGLQYFGPGTRLTVT.

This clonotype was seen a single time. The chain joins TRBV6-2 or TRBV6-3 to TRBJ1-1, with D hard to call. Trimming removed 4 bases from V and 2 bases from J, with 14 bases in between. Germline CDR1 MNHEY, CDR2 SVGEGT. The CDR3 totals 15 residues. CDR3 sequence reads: CASSSGWGRNTEAFF. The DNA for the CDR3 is TGTGCCAGCAGTTCGGGCTGGGGTCGAAACACTGAAGCTTTCTTT.

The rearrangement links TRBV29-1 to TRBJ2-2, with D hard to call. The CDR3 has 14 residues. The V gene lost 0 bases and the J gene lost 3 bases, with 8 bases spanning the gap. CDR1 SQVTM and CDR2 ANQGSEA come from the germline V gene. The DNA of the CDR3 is TGCAGCGTTGAAGAGGCCTGGGACACCGGGGAGCTGTTTTTT. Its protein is CSVEEAWDTGELFF.

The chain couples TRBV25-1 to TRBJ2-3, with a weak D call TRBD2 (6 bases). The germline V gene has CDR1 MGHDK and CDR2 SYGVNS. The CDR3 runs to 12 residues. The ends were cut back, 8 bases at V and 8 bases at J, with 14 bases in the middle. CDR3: CASGRPLGTQYF. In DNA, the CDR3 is TGTGCCAGCGGGAGGCCCTTAGGTACGCAGTATTTT.

CDR3: CASSVGRSNTEAFF. The CDR3 DNA follows: TGTGCCAGCAGCGTCGGCCGATCGAACACTGAAGCTTTCTTT. The chain has TRBV9 and TRBJ1-1; D ambiguous. Germline values: CDR1 SGDLS, CDR2 YYNGEE. Trimming cost V 2 bases and J 1 base, with 9 bases left between them. This CDR3 spans 14 amino acids.

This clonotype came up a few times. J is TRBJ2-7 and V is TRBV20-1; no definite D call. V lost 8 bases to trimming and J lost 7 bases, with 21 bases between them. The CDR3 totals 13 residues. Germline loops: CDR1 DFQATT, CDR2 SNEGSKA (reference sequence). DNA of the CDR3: TGCAGTAGCCTCGCCGGCCGGTGGGGAGAGCAGTACTTC. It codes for CSSLAGRWGEQYF.

The CDR3 sequence is CAGTRTDLISDTQYF. CDR3 DNA: TGTGCCGGCACACGGACAGACCTGATCTCGGATACGCAGTATTTT. V and J are TRBV7-2 and TRBJ2-3; possibly TRBD1 for D (6 bases). This CDR3 comprises 15 residues. V dropped 11 bases and J dropped 6 bases, with 24 bases sitting between them. Looked up from germline, CDR1 is SGHTA and CDR2 is FQGNSA.

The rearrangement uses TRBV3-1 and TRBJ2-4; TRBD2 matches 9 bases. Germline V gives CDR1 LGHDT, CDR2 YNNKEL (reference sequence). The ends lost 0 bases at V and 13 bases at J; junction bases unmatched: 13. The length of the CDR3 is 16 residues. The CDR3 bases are TGTGCCAGCAGCCAAGATCGGTTAGCGGGAGTACGAGAGCAGTACTTC. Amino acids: CASSQDRLAGVREQYF.

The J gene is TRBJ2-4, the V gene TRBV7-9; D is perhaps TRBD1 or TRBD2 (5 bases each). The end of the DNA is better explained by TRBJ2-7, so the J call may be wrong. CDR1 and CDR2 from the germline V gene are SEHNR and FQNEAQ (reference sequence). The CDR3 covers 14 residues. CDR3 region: CASSPIWGSGEQYF. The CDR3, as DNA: TGTGCCAGCAGCCCAATATGGGGGTCGGGCGAGCAGTACTTC.

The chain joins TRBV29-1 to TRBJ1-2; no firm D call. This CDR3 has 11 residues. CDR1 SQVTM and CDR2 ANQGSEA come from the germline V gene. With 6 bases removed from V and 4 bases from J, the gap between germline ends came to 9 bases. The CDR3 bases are TGCAGCGTCGTACATGGCTATGGCTACACCTTC. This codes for CSVVHGYGYTF.

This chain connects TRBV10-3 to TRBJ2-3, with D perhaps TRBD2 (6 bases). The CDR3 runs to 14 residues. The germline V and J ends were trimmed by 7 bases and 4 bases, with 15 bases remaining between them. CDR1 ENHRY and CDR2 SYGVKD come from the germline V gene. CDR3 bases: TGTGCCATCAACCCGGGAGCGGGCGCAGATACGCAGTATTTT. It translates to CAINPGAGADTQYF.

CDR3 residues: CSARVTGSSYEQYF. The CDR3, as DNA: TGCAGTGCTAGAGTGACCGGGAGCTCCTACGAGCAGTACTTC. This chain links TRBV20-1 with TRBJ2-7; weak D call: TRBD2 (6 bases). The V and J ends lost 1 base and 0 bases respectively, with 10 bases between them. There are 14 residues in the CDR3. Germline V gives CDR1 DFQATT, CDR2 SNEGSKA (reference sequence).

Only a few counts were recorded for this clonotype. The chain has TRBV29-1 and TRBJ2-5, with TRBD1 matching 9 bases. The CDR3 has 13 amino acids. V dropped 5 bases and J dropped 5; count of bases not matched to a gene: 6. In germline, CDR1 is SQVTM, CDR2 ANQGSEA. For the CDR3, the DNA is TGCAGCGTTCCCACAGGGGGCTTGGAGACCCAGTACTTC. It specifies CSVPTGGLETQYF. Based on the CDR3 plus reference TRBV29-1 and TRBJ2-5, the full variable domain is SAVISQKPSRDICQRGTSLTIQCQVDSQVTMMFWYRQQPGQSLTLIATANQGSEATYESGFVIDKFPISRPNLTFSTLTVSNMSPEDSSIYLCSVPTGGLETQYFGPGTRLLVL.

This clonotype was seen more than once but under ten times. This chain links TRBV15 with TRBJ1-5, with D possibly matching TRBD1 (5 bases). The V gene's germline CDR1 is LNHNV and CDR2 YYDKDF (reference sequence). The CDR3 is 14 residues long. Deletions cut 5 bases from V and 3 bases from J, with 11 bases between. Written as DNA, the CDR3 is TGTGCCACCAGCCAAGTCAGGGCCAATCAGCCCCAGCATTTT. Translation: CATSQVRANQPQHF.

This CDR3 reads CASSLSENEQFF. Written as DNA, the CDR3 is TGTGCCAGCAGCCTTAGTGAAAATGAGCAGTTCTTC. The V call is TRBV7-6, the J call TRBJ2-1, with D hard to call. Germline V gene data show CDR1 as SGHVS and CDR2 as FNYEAQ. The V gene lost 5 bases and the J gene lost 7 bases, with 9 bases spanning the gap. CDR3 length: 12 residues.

CDR3 sequence reads: CASSYYGQYNEKLFF. DNA for the CDR3: TGTGCCAGCAGTTACTACGGACAGTATAATGAAAAACTGTTTTTT. V and J are TRBV6-5 and TRBJ1-4, with D perhaps matching TRBD1 (6 bases). CDR1 MNHEY and CDR2 SVGAGI come from the germline V gene. V lost 1 base, J lost 4 bases, and 10 bases lay in between. The CDR3 is 15 residues long.

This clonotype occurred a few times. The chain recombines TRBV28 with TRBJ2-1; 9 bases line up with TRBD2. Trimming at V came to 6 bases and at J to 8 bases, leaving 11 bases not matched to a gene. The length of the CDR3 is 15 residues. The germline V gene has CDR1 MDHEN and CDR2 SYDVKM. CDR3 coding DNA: TGTGCCAGCAGACGCGCCGGCGGGGGGGGTTATGAGCAGTTCTTC. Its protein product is CASRRAGGGGYEQFF.

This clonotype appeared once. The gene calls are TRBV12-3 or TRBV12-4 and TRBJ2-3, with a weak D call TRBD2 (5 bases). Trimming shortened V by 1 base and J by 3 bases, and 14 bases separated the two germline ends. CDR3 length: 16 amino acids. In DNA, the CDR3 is TGTGCCAGCAGTTTAGGTGGACGGGGTGATACAGATACGCAGTATTTT. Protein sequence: CASSLGGRGDTDTQYF.

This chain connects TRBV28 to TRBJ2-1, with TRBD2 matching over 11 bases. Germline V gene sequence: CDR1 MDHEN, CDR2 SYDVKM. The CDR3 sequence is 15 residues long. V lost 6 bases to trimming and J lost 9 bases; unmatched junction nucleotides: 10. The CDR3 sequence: CASSSLAGALGEQFF. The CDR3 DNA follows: TGTGCCAGCAGCTCACTAGCGGGGGCCCTTGGTGAGCAGTTCTTC.

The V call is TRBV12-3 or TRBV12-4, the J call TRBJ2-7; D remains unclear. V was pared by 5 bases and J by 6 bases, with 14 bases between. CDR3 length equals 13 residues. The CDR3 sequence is CASSTTREIEQYF. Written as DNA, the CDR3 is TGTGCCAGCAGTACCACCCGAGAAATCGAGCAGTACTTC.

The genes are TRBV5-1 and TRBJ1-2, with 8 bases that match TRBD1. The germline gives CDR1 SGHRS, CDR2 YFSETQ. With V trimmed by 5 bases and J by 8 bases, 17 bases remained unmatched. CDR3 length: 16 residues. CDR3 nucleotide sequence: TGCGCCAGCAGAGCGGACCGGGACAGGACTAGAAAGGGCTACACCTTC. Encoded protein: CASRADRDRTRKGYTF.

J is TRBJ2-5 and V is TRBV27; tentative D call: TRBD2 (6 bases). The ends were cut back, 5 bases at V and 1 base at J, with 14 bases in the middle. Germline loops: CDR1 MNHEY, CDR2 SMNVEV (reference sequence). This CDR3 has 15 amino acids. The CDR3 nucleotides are TGTGCCAGCAGTACTGGGAGCGGGTCCCAAGAGACCCAGTACTTC. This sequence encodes CASSTGSGSQETQYF.

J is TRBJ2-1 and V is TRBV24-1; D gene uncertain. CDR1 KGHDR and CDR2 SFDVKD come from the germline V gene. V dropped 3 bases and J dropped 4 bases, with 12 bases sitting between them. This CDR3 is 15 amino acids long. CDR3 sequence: CATSDPRAEYNEQFF. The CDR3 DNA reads TGTGCCACCAGTGATCCTCGGGCAGAGTACAATGAGCAGTTCTTC.

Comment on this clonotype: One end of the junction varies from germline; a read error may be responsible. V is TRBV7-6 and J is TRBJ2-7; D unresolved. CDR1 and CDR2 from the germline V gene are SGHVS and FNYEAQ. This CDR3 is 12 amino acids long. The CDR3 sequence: CAISLSASEQYF. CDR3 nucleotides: TGTGCCATCAGCTTATCTGCATCCGAGCAGTACTTC. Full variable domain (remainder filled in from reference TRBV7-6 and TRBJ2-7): GAGVSQSPRYKVTKRGQDVALRCDPISGHVSLYWYRQALGQGPEFLTYFNYEAQQDKSGLPNDRFSAERPEGSISTLTIQRTEQRDSAMYRCAISLSASEQYFGPGTRLTVT.

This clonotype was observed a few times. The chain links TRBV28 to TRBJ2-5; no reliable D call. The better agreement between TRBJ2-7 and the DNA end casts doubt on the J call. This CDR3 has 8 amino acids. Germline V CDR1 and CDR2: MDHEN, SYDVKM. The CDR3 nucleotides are TGTCCCAACTACGAGCAGTACTTC. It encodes CPNYEQYF.

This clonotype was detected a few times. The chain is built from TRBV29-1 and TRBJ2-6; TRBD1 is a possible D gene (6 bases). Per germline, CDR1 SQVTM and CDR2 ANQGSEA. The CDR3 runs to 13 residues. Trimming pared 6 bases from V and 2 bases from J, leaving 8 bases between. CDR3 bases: TGCAGCGTGTACAGGGCTGGGGCCAACGTCCTGACTTTC. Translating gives CSVYRAGANVLTF.

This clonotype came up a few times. CDR3 sequence reads: CASSEGTDYGYTF. The CDR3, as DNA: TGTGCCAGCAGCGAAGGGACAGACTATGGCTACACCTTC. The rearrangement links TRBV3-1 to TRBJ1-2; 7 nucleotides align to TRBD1. V dropped 5 bases and J dropped 3; count of bases not matched to a gene: 3. From germline, CDR1 is LGHDT and CDR2 YNNKEL (reference sequence). This CDR3 is built from 13 residues. The complete variable domain, with remaining parts taken from reference TRBV3-1 and TRBJ1-2, reads DTAVSQTPKYLVTQMGNDKSIKCEQNLGHDTMYWYKQDSKKFLKIMFSYNNKELIINETVPNRFSPKSPDKAHLNLHINSLELGDSAVYFCASSEGTDYGYTFGSGTRLTVV.